The clone carrying this T cell receptor (beta chain) occurred once. Sequenced by immunoSEQ multiplex PCR; TCRdb stores in-frame clones only, minus some. The data show some 320,000 clones, approximately 91% seen once. This record comes from a study of blood T cell repertoires in COVID-19. Study information: The United States, Italy and Spain provided the acute and convalescent COVID-19 samples.

The study recruited exposed participants who had met a COVID-19 case within 2 weeks before entry. The receptor was isolated from a woman in her twenties or thirties who had been exposed to COVID-19. Specimen: PBMCs or T cells enriched from blood (not recorded which).

In nucleotides, the CDR3 is TGTGCCAGCAGCTCCCCCGGGACAGGGGTGAACGAGCAGTACTTC. This gives the protein CASSSPGTGVNEQYF. The V gene is TRBV7-2, the J gene TRBJ2-7, with 10 bases identical to TRBD1. Trimming took 4 bases from V and 5 from J; bases not matched to a gene: 8. The CDR3 covers 15 residues. Germline V gene lookup returns CDR1 SGHTA and CDR2 FQGNSA. Drawing the rest from reference TRBV7-2 and TRBJ2-7, the complete variable domain is GAGVSQSPSNKVTEKGKDVELRCDPISGHTALYWYRQSLGQGLEFLIYFQGNSAPDKSGLPSDRFSAERTGGSVSTLTIQRTQQEDSAVYLCASSSPGTGVNEQYFGPGTRLTVT.